This TCR beta chain was obtained from a study of CXCR3-negative and CXCR3-positive naive CD8 T cells (dated by TCRdb to about 2019). Background on the whole study: In total, approximately 140 million TRB reads were obtained, which works out to roughly 1.5 +/- 0.3 million reads per library. TRBV-TRBJ cluster analysis included naive subsets from roughly 5 donors and memory cells from 3 donors. Data from ten to twelve donors, pooled across two independent experiments, went into the diversity and physicochemical repertoire analyses.

General conclusions and limits of the study: Naive CXCR3-negative and CXCR3-positive cells from the same donor showed similar TRBV-TRBJ usage, whereas memory cells showed distinct patterns. Surface CD5, linked to self-reactivity in mice, was comparable between naive subsets; TCR interaction strength was therefore also inferred from TRB CDR3 physicochemical properties. Comparably high repertoire diversity was found in both naive subsets, whereas much lower repertoire diversity was found in memory CD8+ T cells. Freshly isolated PBMCs were used for most assays because CXCR3 expression partially decreased after cryopreservation. Compared with CXCR3-negative naive cells, CXCR3-positive naive cells had TRB CDR3s with higher hydrophobicity (lower Kidera factor 4), lower energy, and higher strength and volume indices.

Comments on this clonotype: Its cognate antigen has yet to be identified.

The CDR3 runs 15 residues from the cysteine to the phenylalanine. No DNA is recorded. Looking up the germline V gene yields CDR1 SGHRS and CDR2 YFSETQ. For every CD8+ T cell subset, about 300,000 cells were flow-sorted straight into RLT lysis buffer, and each subset was sorted in triplicate. To exclude memory contaminants, naive CD8+ T cells were stringently defined as CD45RO-CCR7+CD27+CD95-. Using standard density gradient centrifugation, peripheral blood mononuclear cells were isolated from buffy coats. A FACSAria III was used to flow-sort naive CXCR3-negative and CXCR3-positive CD8+ T cells. An RNeasy Mini Kit was used to extract total RNA from the sorted cells. Sequencing relied on a NextSeq 550. The Human TCR Profiling Kit (MiLaboratory) was used to prepare UMI-labeled 5' RACE TRB cDNA libraries. cDNA synthesis used the entire amount of extracted RNA, and PCR amplification then used the entire amount of cDNA produced. The libraries were made side by side, with each library going through the same number of PCR cycles. On the authors' methods: With a minimum of two reads required per UMI, MIGEC and MiXCR pulled out about 50,000 +/- 10,000 unique UMI-labeled TRB cDNA molecules from each library. Each library averaged about 37,000 +/- 9,700 functional in-frame TRB CDR3 nucleotide clonotypes without stop codons. After downsampling to 5000 UMI-labeled TRB molecules per sample, diversity metrics such as normalized Shannon-Wiener and Chao1 were calculated in VDJtools. Clonotype-size-weighted physicochemical properties of the central five CDR3 residues (interaction energy, strength, volume and Kidera factor 4) were computed in VDJtools. TCRdb reprocessed the reads and lists each CDR3 protein sequence as a single entry, with no DNA. Here the V and J calls rest on TCRdb's processing, not on the authors' analysis. The sample table on file contains roughly 100,000 distinct CDR3 sequences. 0.38% of the sample lies in the top ten.

Sequenced material: naive CXCR3+ CD8+ T cells from blood. The meaning of the sample's cell subset or site label: CD45RO-CCR7+CD27+CD95- naive CD8+ T cells expressing CXCR3 (TNR3+). The receptor chain draws on TRBV5-1 and TRBJ2-7. The clonotype comes from a human donor in good health. Some clones in this sample may be carry-over from other donors' samples. The CDR3 here reads CASSLDTSSTYEQYF.